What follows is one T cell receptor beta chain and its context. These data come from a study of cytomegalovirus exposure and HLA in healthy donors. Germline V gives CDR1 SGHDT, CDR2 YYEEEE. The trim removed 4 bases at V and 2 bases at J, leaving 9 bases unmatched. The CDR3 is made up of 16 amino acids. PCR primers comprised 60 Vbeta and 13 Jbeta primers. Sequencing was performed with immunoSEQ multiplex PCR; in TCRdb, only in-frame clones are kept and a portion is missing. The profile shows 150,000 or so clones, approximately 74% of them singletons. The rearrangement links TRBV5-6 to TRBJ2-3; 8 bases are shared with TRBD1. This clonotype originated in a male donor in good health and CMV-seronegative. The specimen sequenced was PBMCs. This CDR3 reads CASSRSGQGYTDTQYF. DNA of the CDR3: TGTGCCAGCAGCCGATCTGGACAGGGATACACAGATACGCAGTATTTT.